The 15 T cell receptor beta chains reported below all come from one sample, sequenced in a study of cytomegalovirus exposure and HLA in healthy donors. Vbeta (60) and Jbeta (13) primers were used in the PCR. The table came from immunoSEQ multiplex PCR; TCRdb's copy has only in-frame clones and leaves some out. The repertoire holds 150,000 or so clones, with roughly 68% as singletons. Specimen: PBMCs. All receptors derive from a man aged 25 to 40 in good health and CMV-seropositive.

This clone has a handful of counts. The V and J genes are TRBV4-1 and TRBJ1-1; 7 bases are shared with TRBD1. The CDR3 consists of 18 residues. Germline CDR1 reads MGHRA; CDR2 reads YSYEKL. Trimming removed 1 base from V and 8 bases from J; junction bases left unmatched: 19. The CDR3 DNA is TGCGCCAGCAGCCAAGTAATCGCCAGGGGGAACAGTAAACGGGAAGCTTTCTTT. It encodes CASSQVIARGNSKREAFF.

J is TRBJ1-4 and V is TRBV28, with TRBD1 matching 7 bases. Trimming took 5 bases from V and 6 from J; bases not matched to a gene: 9. This CDR3 contains 15 residues. Germline-derived CDR1 and CDR2 are MDHEN and SYDVKM. The CDR3 nucleotides are TGTGCCAGCAGTCCCTCGGACAGGTGGGATGAAAAACTGTTTTTT. As protein: CASSPSDRWDEKLFF.

This chain links TRBV6-1 with TRBJ2-7; TRBD1 is a possible D gene (5 bases). This CDR3 is 13 amino acids long. Germline lookup yields CDR1 MNHNS and CDR2 SASEGT. With 1 base removed from V and 6 bases from J, the gap between germline ends came to 10 bases. CDR3 residues: CASSEEGRGEQYF. DNA of the CDR3: TGTGCCAGCAGTGAAGAGGGAAGGGGCGAGCAGTACTTC.

In nucleotides, the CDR3 is TGCGCCAGCAGTGAGCCGGGTCAGCCCCAGCATTTT. Translated: CASSEPGQPQHF. V and J are TRBV10-1 and TRBJ1-5; D is unresolved. The CDR3 is made up of 12 amino acids. Looked up from germline, CDR1 is WNHNN and CDR2 is SYGVQD (reference sequence). V gave up 2 bases and J gave up 6 bases, with 5 bases separating them.

This clone came up a few times. The chain links TRBV6-1 to TRBJ1-4, with D maybe TRBD1 (6 bases). Trimming pared 0 bases from V and 3 bases from J, leaving 8 bases between. Germline CDR1 is MNHNS and CDR2 is SASEGT. The CDR3 contains 15 residues. The CDR3: CASSEAQGANEKLFF. CDR3 nucleotide sequence: TGTGCCAGCAGTGAAGCACAGGGAGCTAATGAAAAACTGTTTTTT.

The chain carries TRBV2 and TRBJ2-7; tentative D call: TRBD1 (5 bases). V lost 8 bases, J lost 2 bases, and 22 bases lay in between. CDR1 is SNHLY, CDR2 FYNNEI, per germline. This CDR3 comprises 16 residues. The CDR3 DNA reads TGTGCCAGCGCCACCCCCGCAAGGGGCCTCACCTACGAGCAGTACTTC. Protein sequence: CASATPARGLTYEQYF.

V gene TRBV5-4 combines with J gene TRBJ2-5; TRBD1 matches 7 bases. This CDR3 region has 12 residues. CDR1 and CDR2 from the germline V gene are SGHNT and YYREEE (reference sequence). V shed 7 bases, J shed 4 bases, and the junction held 4 bases outside the gene matches. The CDR3 reads CASHRDRETQYF. DNA for the CDR3: TGTGCCAGCCACAGGGACAGAGAGACCCAGTACTTC.

The J gene is TRBJ2-7, the V gene TRBV18, with 11 bases aligning to TRBD2. Germline assignment: CDR1 KGHSH and CDR2 LQKENI. The CDR3 is 15 residues long. After removal of 5 bases from V and 3 bases from J, the junction contained 6 bases not matched to a gene. The CDR3 region is CASSTTGTSGYEQYF. The DNA for the CDR3 is TGTGCCAGCTCAACAACCGGGACTAGCGGCTACGAGCAGTACTTC.

The genes are TRBV4-1 and TRBJ2-1; D is ambiguous. The CDR3 is made up of 16 amino acids. The V and J ends lost 1 base and 2 bases respectively, with 12 bases between them. The germline V gene encodes CDR1 MGHRA and CDR2 YSYEKL. The CDR3 DNA is TGCGCCAGCAGCCAAGTGCAGCGAGGAGCCTACAATGAGCAGTTCTTC. Translating gives CASSQVQRGAYNEQFF.

This clone was recorded a few times. J is TRBJ2-3 and V is TRBV4-2, with 9 bases fitting TRBD1. Germline assignment: CDR1 LGHNA and CDR2 YNFKEQ. With 1 base clipped from V and 4 bases from J, the junction kept 3 bases outside the gene matches. The CDR3 sequence is 15 residues long. The CDR3 sequence is CASSQGQGGADTQYF. As DNA, the CDR3 is TGTGCCAGCAGCCAAGGACAGGGGGGGGCAGATACGCAGTATTTT.

V is TRBV6-5 and J is TRBJ2-1; 10 bases are a match to TRBD2. Trimming took 4 bases from V and 7 from J; bases not matched to a gene: 10. Germline CDR1 is MNHEY and CDR2 is SVGAGI. The CDR3 length is 16 residues. The CDR3 DNA is TGTGCCAGCAGTTCCGAACTAGCGGGGTCTGATAATGAGCAGTTCTTC. It specifies CASSSELAGSDNEQFF.

This clone turned up a few times. This rearrangement joins TRBV5-6 to TRBJ2-2; 13 bases are shared with TRBD2. With 7 bases clipped from V and 3 bases from J, the junction kept 3 bases outside the gene matches. This CDR3 has 15 residues. From germline, CDR1 is SGHDT and CDR2 YYEEEE. The CDR3 reads CASGLAGEDTGELFF. CDR3 nucleotide sequence: TGTGCCAGCGGACTAGCGGGAGAGGACACCGGGGAGCTGTTTTTT.

J is TRBJ1-1 and V is TRBV5-1, with TRBD1 identical over 9 bases. This CDR3 contains 16 residues. V shed 0 bases, J shed 5 bases, and the junction held 8 bases outside the gene matches. Germline-derived CDR1 and CDR2 are SGHRS and YFSETQ. The CDR3 DNA follows: TGCGCCAGCAGCTTGGCCGTAGGACAGGGGTGGACTGAAGCTTTCTTT. This sequence encodes CASSLAVGQGWTEAFF.

V and J are TRBV7-2 and TRBJ1-2; a possible D gene is TRBD1 (5 bases). Germline V lookup: CDR1 SGHTA, CDR2 FQGNSA. Trimming took 7 bases from V and 4 from J, leaving 16 bases between them. This CDR3 region has 14 residues. CDR3: CASNRQLVGYGYTF. The DNA for the CDR3 is TGTGCCAGCAACCGACAGCTCGTTGGCTATGGCTACACCTTC.

This clone was observed a few times. The rearrangement joins TRBV7-9 to TRBJ2-7, with 7 nucleotides matching TRBD1. V lost 5 bases, J lost 0 bases, and 7 bases stayed unmatched. Per germline, CDR1 SEHNR and CDR2 FQNEAQ (reference sequence). CDR3 length: 15 amino acids. The CDR3 sequence is CASSHRDRSSYEQYF. The DNA of the CDR3 is TGTGCCAGCAGCCACCGGGACAGAAGCTCCTACGAGCAGTACTTC.